This T cell receptor beta chain stems from a study of T cell changes during pregnancy in multiple sclerosis. Method: immunoSEQ multiplex PCR; TCRdb's copy keeps in-frame clones and lacks some. Altogether about 85,000 clones are present, approximately 89% being singletons, with the ten largest covering 2.5% to 3%. The sequence was collected from a female donor with multiple sclerosis, enrolled in a pregnancy study. Material: peripheral blood, obtained in the first trimester of pregnancy.

The CDR3 nucleotides are TGCGCCAGCAGCCAAGGGGAGGATGGGGCCAACGTCCTGACTTTC. Translating it yields CASSQGEDGANVLTF. The chain is built from TRBV4-1 and TRBJ2-6, with D possibly TRBD2 on 6 matching bases. The germline gives CDR1 MGHRA, CDR2 YSYEKL. V was trimmed by 1 base and J by 3 bases, leaving 7 bases between them. This CDR3 spans 15 amino acids.